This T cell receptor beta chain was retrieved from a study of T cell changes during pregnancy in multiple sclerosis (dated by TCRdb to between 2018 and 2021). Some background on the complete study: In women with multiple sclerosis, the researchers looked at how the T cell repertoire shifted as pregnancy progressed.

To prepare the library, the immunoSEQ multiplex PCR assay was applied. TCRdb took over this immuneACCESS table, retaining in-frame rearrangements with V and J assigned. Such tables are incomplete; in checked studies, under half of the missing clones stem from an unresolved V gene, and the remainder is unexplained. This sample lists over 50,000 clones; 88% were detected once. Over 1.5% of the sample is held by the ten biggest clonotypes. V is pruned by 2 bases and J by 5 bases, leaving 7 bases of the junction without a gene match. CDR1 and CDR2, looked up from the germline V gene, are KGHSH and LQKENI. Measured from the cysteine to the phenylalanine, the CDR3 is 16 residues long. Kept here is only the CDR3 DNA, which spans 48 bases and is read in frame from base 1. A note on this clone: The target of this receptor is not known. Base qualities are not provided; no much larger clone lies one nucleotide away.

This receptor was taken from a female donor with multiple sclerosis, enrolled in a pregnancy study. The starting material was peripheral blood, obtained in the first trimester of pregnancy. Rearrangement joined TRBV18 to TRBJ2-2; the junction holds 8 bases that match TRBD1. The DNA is TGTGCCAGCTCACCATCGGACAGGGTTGGGACCGGGGAGCTGTTTTTT. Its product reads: CASSPSDRVGTGELFF.